Presented here are 18 T cell receptor beta chains from one specimen sequenced in a study of cytomegalovirus exposure and HLA in healthy donors. The PCR ran on 60 Vbeta and 13 Jbeta primers. Assay: immunoSEQ multiplex PCR; the TCRdb copy retains only in-frame clones and omits some. Of about 150,000 clones listed, roughly 82% are singletons. Input material: PBMCs. The receptors shown here come from a young man in good health and CMV-seropositive.

This clone has only a few counts. This chain uses TRBV7-8 with TRBJ1-5; 9 positions agree with TRBD1. There are 14 residues in the CDR3. Germline trimming cut 5 bases from V and 6 bases from J; bases unmatched to any gene: 5. Germline V gene sequence: CDR1 SGHVS, CDR2 FQNEAQ. The CDR3 DNA sequence: TGTGCCAGCAGCAAACAGGGGGCAGGTCAGCCCCAGCATTTT. Its translation is CASSKQGAGQPQHF.

The J gene is TRBJ2-3, the V gene TRBV25-1; 8 bases match TRBD2. This CDR3 is 13 amino acids long. In germline, CDR1 is MGHDK, CDR2 SYGVNS. V dropped 7 bases and J dropped 3; count of bases not matched to a gene: 3. The CDR3 is CASTRGGTDTQYF. The CDR3 DNA is TGTGCCAGCACCCGGGGGGGGACAGATACGCAGTATTTT.

The chain carries TRBV30 and TRBJ1-2; D is undetermined. This CDR3 region has 13 residues. V was pared by 1 base and J by 2 bases, with 8 bases between. From germline, CDR1 is GTSNPN and CDR2 SVGIG (reference sequence). The CDR3 bases are TGTGCCTGGAGTGCCACCCTAAACTATGGCTACACCTTC. Protein sequence: CAWSATLNYGYTF.

The chain employs TRBV19 and TRBJ1-2; 10 nucleotides agree with TRBD1. Germline V gene lookup returns CDR1 LNHDA and CDR2 SQIVND (reference sequence). Unmatched junction bases numbered 7, after V lost 3 bases and J lost 9 bases. This CDR3 is 14 amino acids long. The CDR3 loop reads CASSIRGTGDRYTF. The DNA of the CDR3 is TGTGCCAGTAGTATCAGGGGGACAGGGGACCGCTACACCTTC. The full variable domain, completed using reference TRBV19 and TRBJ1-2, is DGGITQSPKYLFRKEGQNVTLSCEQNLNHDAMYWYRQDPGQGLRLIYYSQIVNDFQKGDIAEGYSVSREKKESFPLTVTSAQKNPTAFYLCASSIRGTGDRYTFGSGTRLTVV.

The V call is TRBV10-3, the J call TRBJ1-5; 8 nucleotides agree with TRBD1. The CDR3 is made up of 15 amino acids. V was clipped by 2 bases and J by 6 bases; unmatched bases: 6. The germline V gene encodes CDR1 ENHRY and CDR2 SYGVKD. CDR3 protein: CAISEGQGLSQPQHF. Here the CDR3 DNA reads TGTGCCATCAGTGAGGGACAGGGTTTAAGTCAGCCCCAGCATTTT.

V is TRBV21-1 and J is TRBJ2-7; the table gives TRBD2 as D, unverified against the DNA. TRBV21-1 is tagged as a pseudogene. The CDR3 covers 16 residues. This CDR3 reads CASSKETSGSSYEQYF. The CDR3 bases are TGTGCCAGCAGCAAAGAGACTAGCGGGAGTTCCTACGAGCAGTACTTC.

CDR3 loop: CASSHLGQGLDTQYF. The CDR3 region has the DNA TGCGCCAGCAGCCACCTCGGACAGGGTTTAGATACGCAGTATTTT. The chain couples TRBV4-1 to TRBJ2-3; TRBD1 matches at 8 bases. V shed 3 bases, J shed 5 bases, and the junction held 7 bases outside the gene matches. Germline CDR1 and CDR2: MGHRA and YSYEKL. The CDR3 sequence is 15 residues long.

The gene calls are TRBV6-5 and TRBJ1-2, with D possibly being TRBD1 (5 bases). Trimming took 5 bases from V and 1 from J, leaving 8 bases between them. There are 13 residues in the CDR3. Germline lookup yields CDR1 MNHEY and CDR2 SVGAGI. The CDR3 DNA is TGTGCCAGCAGTCGGGGGATTAACTATGGCTACACCTTC. It translates to CASSRGINYGYTF.

V usage is TRBV28 and J usage is TRBJ2-3; D remains ambiguous. This CDR3 is 11 amino acids long. In germline, CDR1 is MDHEN, CDR2 SYDVKM. V was trimmed by 7 bases and J by 4 bases, leaving 6 bases between them. CDR3 sequence reads: CASMRSDTQYF. CDR3 nucleotides: TGTGCCAGCATGCGCTCAGATACGCAGTATTTT.

The rearrangement uses TRBV30 and TRBJ2-1, with D tentatively TRBD2 (5 bases). V lost 5 bases, J lost 8 bases, and 10 bases lay in between. The germline V gene encodes CDR1 GTSNPN and CDR2 SVGIG (reference sequence). The CDR3 sequence is 11 residues long. CDR3 DNA sequence: TGTGCCTGGGTCGGGGATTATGAGCAGTTCTTC. Protein sequence: CAWVGDYEQFF.

This clone has only a few counts. The chain uses TRBV28 and TRBJ1-2; 7 nucleotides agree with TRBD1. The J segment lost 4 bases and the V segment lost 4 bases, leaving 6 bases of the junction unmatched. This CDR3 comprises 14 residues. Germline-derived CDR1 and CDR2 are MDHEN and SYDVKM. The CDR3 DNA follows: TGTGCCAGCAGTTCTCAGGGGGGTGTCTATGGCTACACCTTC. Amino acids: CASSSQGGVYGYTF.

The chain combines TRBV6-1 with TRBJ2-3; no reliable D call. CDR1 MNHNS and CDR2 SASEGT come from the germline V gene. This CDR3 has 13 amino acids. V dropped 1 base and J dropped 5 bases, with 7 bases sitting between them. CDR3 residues: CASSEVVLDTQYF. Here the CDR3 DNA reads TGTGCCAGCAGTGAAGTTGTCTTAGATACGCAGTATTTT.

The V gene is TRBV29-1, the J gene TRBJ2-7; maybe TRBD2 (6 bases). CDR1 and CDR2 (germline): SQVTM, ANQGSEA. V lost 7 bases, J lost 0 bases, and 16 bases lay in between. This CDR3 spans 14 amino acids. The CDR3, as DNA: TGCAGCGCCTCGGGACCTAGCGTCTCCTACGAGCAGTACTTC. It translates to CSASGPSVSYEQYF.

The V call is TRBV7-2, the J call TRBJ2-7; no clear D. V dropped 5 bases and J dropped 7 bases, with 12 bases sitting between them. The CDR3 totals 12 residues. In germline, CDR1 is SGHTA, CDR2 FQGNSA. The CDR3 here is CASSLSRVEQYF. Written as DNA, the CDR3 is TGTGCCAGCAGCCTCTCTCGGGTGGAGCAGTACTTC.

V gene TRBV27 combines with J gene TRBJ1-2; D might be TRBD1 (6 bases). The CDR3 contains 13 residues. Trimming took off 9 bases at V and 4 bases at J, with 15 bases between the two ends. Germline V gene data show CDR1 as MNHEY and CDR2 as SMNVEV (reference sequence). The CDR3 coding sequence is TGTGCCAGTTCAGGGGCACCGGCCTATGGCTACACCTTC. This codes for CASSGAPAYGYTF.

The rearrangement links TRBV4-3 to TRBJ1-1; a possible D gene is TRBD1 (5 bases). Germline V lookup: CDR1 LGHNA, CDR2 YSLEER. V was clipped by 1 base and J by 6 bases, with 12 bases between them. CDR3 length: 14 amino acids. For the CDR3, the DNA is TGCGCCAGCAGCCAAGCCCCAGGGTGGTCTGAAGCTTTCTTT. It encodes CASSQAPGWSEAFF.

The chain links TRBV28 to TRBJ2-7, with 8 bases aligning to TRBD2. CDR1 is MDHEN, CDR2 SYDVKM, per germline. J gave up 2 bases and V 3 bases, and 12 bases lay outside the gene matches. The CDR3 totals 17 residues. The CDR3 DNA reads as TGTGCCAGCAGTTTTTATACCATAGCGGGGAAGACCTACGAGCAGTACTTC. It yields the protein CASSFYTIAGKTYEQYF.

This rearrangement joins TRBV18 to TRBJ1-1; D is unclear. V shed 1 base and J shed 10 bases, with 13 bases lying between them. Germline V CDR1 and CDR2: KGHSH, LQKENI. The CDR3 has 13 amino acids. CDR3 loop: CASSPRDTTAAFF. CDR3 bases: TGTGCCAGCTCACCACGAGACACCACGGCAGCTTTCTTT.